The 32 T cell receptor beta chains below all came from one sample that was sequenced in a study of cytomegalovirus exposure and HLA in healthy donors. PCR was performed using 60 Vbeta and 13 Jbeta primers. Sequencing used immunoSEQ multiplex PCR; TCRdb keeps in-frame clones, though not all of them. The sample yields about 140,000 clones, approximately 70% seen once. Sequenced sample: PBMCs. These receptors were collected from a woman between 40 and 55 years old in good health and CMV-seronegative.

The chain couples TRBV5-1 to TRBJ2-2, with 8 bases aligning to TRBD1. The CDR3 has 15 residues. Germline CDR1 is SGHRS and CDR2 is YFSETQ. V shed 4 bases and J 5 bases; nucleotides not matched to a gene: 7. The CDR3 loop reads CASSPGQGGTGELFF. The CDR3 nucleotides read TGCGCCAGCAGCCCCGGACAGGGAGGAACCGGGGAGCTGTTTTTT.

In its sample, this clone was seen a few times. The chain employs TRBV5-6 and TRBJ2-7; 10 nucleotides match TRBD2. The V segment lost 2 bases and the J segment 2 bases; nucleotides outside the gene matches: 1. Germline values: CDR1 SGHDT, CDR2 YYEEEE. This CDR3 has 14 residues. Here the CDR3 reads CASSFGTSAYEQYF. The CDR3 coding sequence is TGTGCCAGCAGCTTCGGGACTAGCGCCTACGAGCAGTACTTC.

This clone turned up a few times. The chain uses TRBV4-1 and TRBJ2-7; D might be TRBD1 (5 bases). The CDR3 runs 14 residues. Germline V lookup: CDR1 MGHRA, CDR2 YSYEKL. V was cut by 1 base and J by 2 bases, with 9 bases left in between. As DNA, the CDR3 is TGCGCCAGCAGCCAAGGGGGCGGAGCCTACGAGCAGTACTTC. This sequence encodes CASSQGGGAYEQYF.

The chain has TRBV7-9 and TRBJ1-6; possibly TRBD1 for D (6 bases). The germline V and J ends were trimmed by 5 bases and 6 bases, with 17 bases remaining between them. Germline V gives CDR1 SEHNR, CDR2 FQNEAQ (reference sequence). The CDR3 loop spans 16 amino acids. CDR3 sequence (DNA): TGTGCCAGCAGCAAGGGGGGGGCGCGAGGTAATTCACCCCTCCACTTT. Its protein is CASSKGGARGNSPLHF.

V and J are TRBV11-2 and TRBJ2-3, with D unclear. Trimming took 5 bases from V and 4 from J, leaving 13 bases between them. CDR1 is SGHAT, CDR2 FQNNGV, per germline. The CDR3 runs 14 residues. CDR3 coding DNA: TGTGCCAGCAGCCCCTATTACGTTTCAGATACGCAGTATTTT. It encodes CASSPYYVSDTQYF.

As DNA, the CDR3 is TGTGCCAGCAGTATACAGGGGGCAAGCAATCAGCCCCAGCATTTT. Its translation: CASSIQGASNQPQHF. The chain couples TRBV6-6 to TRBJ1-5, with 9 bases fitting TRBD1. CDR1 is MNHNY, CDR2 SVGAGI, per germline (reference sequence). This CDR3 is 15 amino acids long. The junction had 3 bases not matched to a gene; V was cut back by 5 bases and J by 1 base.

This clone has a single count. The V and J genes are TRBV4-1 and TRBJ2-5; D is ambiguous. Gene TRBJ2-7 matches the end of the DNA better, so the J call may be wrong. This CDR3 has 16 amino acids. CDR1 and CDR2 from the germline V gene are MGHRA and YSYEKL. Here the CDR3 reads CASSQDVLEAAYEQYF. The DNA for the CDR3 is TGCGCCAGCAGCCAAGATGTCCTAGAGGCAGCCTACGAGCAGTACTTC.

The chain carries TRBV5-1 and TRBJ1-4; TRBD1 is a possible D gene (5 bases). Trimming took off 4 bases at V and 8 bases at J, with 15 bases between the two ends. In germline, CDR1 is SGHRS, CDR2 YFSETQ. This CDR3 contains 14 residues. The CDR3 DNA is TGCGCCAGCAGCCTCGATGGAGGGGAGGAAAAACTGTTTTTT. It codes for CASSLDGGEEKLFF. The full variable domain, its missing parts supplied by reference TRBV5-1 and TRBJ1-4, is KAGVTQTPRYLIKTRGQQVTLSCSPISGHRSVSWYQQTPGQGLQFLFEYFSETQRNKGNFPGRFSGRQFSNSRSEMNVSTLELGDSALYLCASSLDGGEEKLFFGSGTQLSVL.

The chain joins TRBV10-3 to TRBJ2-2; the match to TRBD2 covers 8 bases. Trimming took 3 bases from V and 1 from J; bases not matched to a gene: 4. The CDR3 is 16 amino acids. Germline-derived CDR1 and CDR2 are ENHRY and SYGVKD. For the CDR3, the DNA is TGTGCCATCAGTGAATCGGGGGGGCGGAACACCGGGGAGCTGTTTTTT. Its protein is CAISESGGRNTGELFF.

This clone has only a few counts. This chain joins TRBV19 and TRBJ1-5, with 9 bases fitting TRBD1. V was clipped by 5 bases and J by 4 bases; unmatched bases: 12. The CDR3 covers 17 residues. CDR1 and CDR2 (germline): LNHDA, SQIVND (reference sequence). For the CDR3, the DNA is TGTGCCAGTAGTGCCCCGGGACAGGGAGTGGGAAATCAGCCCCAGCATTTT. Translated, it gives CASSAPGQGVGNQPQHF.

This chain connects TRBV25-1 to TRBJ2-5; D is uncertain. The ends were cut back, 0 bases at V and 2 bases at J, with 4 bases in the middle. There are 13 residues in the CDR3. Germline V lookup: CDR1 MGHDK, CDR2 SYGVNS. The CDR3 region has the DNA TGTGCCAGCAGTGAATACTTTCAAGAGACCCAGTACTTC. Its protein is CASSEYFQETQYF.

This rearrangement joins TRBV9 to TRBJ2-1; a possible D gene is TRBD2 (6 bases). The germline CDR1 and CDR2 sequences are SGDLS and YYNGEE. CDR3 length: 17 amino acids. V was shortened by 3 bases and J by 0 bases, with 16 bases between the two germline ends. DNA for the CDR3: TGTGCCAGCAGCGGAGGACTAACAACCCTCTCCTACAATGAGCAGTTCTTC. Translating it yields CASSGGLTTLSYNEQFF.

The V and J genes are TRBV5-1 and TRBJ2-5; 13 nucleotides match TRBD2. Per germline, CDR1 SGHRS and CDR2 YFSETQ. CDR3 size: 15 residues. After removal of 7 bases from V and 4 bases from J, the junction contained 7 bases not matched to a gene. The CDR3 DNA reads as TGCGCCAGCTGCCCGGGACTAGCGGGAAGAGAGACCCAGTACTTC. As protein: CASCPGLAGRETQYF.

The J gene is TRBJ1-2, the V gene TRBV7-2; D is perhaps TRBD1 (5 bases). Trimming took 5 bases from V and 8 from J, leaving 21 bases between them. The germline V gene encodes CDR1 SGHTA and CDR2 FQGNSA. The CDR3 contains 15 residues. The CDR3 nucleotides are TGTGCCAGCAGCCCCCATTCGACAGCAATGGGAGGCTACACCTTC. This translates into CASSPHSTAMGGYTF.

There are a few counts of this clone. This chain links TRBV7-3 with TRBJ1-1; TRBD1 agrees at 9 bases. The germline V gene has CDR1 SGHTA and CDR2 FQGTGA. Trimming at V came to 6 bases and at J to 2 bases, leaving 4 bases not matched to a gene. The CDR3 runs to 14 residues. CDR3 loop: CASRATGGNTEAFF. The CDR3 DNA sequence: TGTGCCAGCAGGGCGACAGGGGGAAACACTGAAGCTTTCTTT. Based on the CDR3 plus reference TRBV7-3 and TRBJ1-1, the full variable domain is GAGVSQTPSNKVTEKGKYVELRCDPISGHTALYWYRQSLGQGPEFLIYFQGTGAADDSGLPNDRFFAVRPEGSVSTLKIQRTERGDSAVYLCASRATGGNTEAFFGQGTRLTVV.

J is TRBJ1-2 and V is TRBV4-2; 7 bases are shared with TRBD1. Trimming cost V 5 bases and J 6 bases; bases outside gene matches: 21. The CDR3 runs 18 residues. CDR1 and CDR2 from the germline V gene are LGHNA and YNFKEQ. For the CDR3, the DNA is TGTGCCAGCAGCTTACGAGGGGGCGCAGGCCTACCGCTGGATGGCTACACCTTC. It is translated as CASSLRGGAGLPLDGYTF.

The chain's CDR3 is CASRPGTANTGELFF. Written as DNA, the CDR3 is TGTGCCAGCAGACCTGGGACAGCGAACACCGGGGAGCTGTTTTTT. The gene calls are TRBV7-9 and TRBJ2-2, with 7 bases identical to TRBD1. The V gene end was trimmed by 6 bases and the J gene end by 0 bases; junction bases not matched to a gene: 4. The CDR3 has 15 residues. The germline CDR1 and CDR2 sequences are SEHNR and FQNEAQ (reference sequence).

This chain connects TRBV2 to TRBJ1-2, with D possibly matching TRBD1 (5 bases). Germline V gene lookup returns CDR1 SNHLY and CDR2 FYNNEI. The CDR3 extends over 11 amino acids. CDR3 DNA: TGTGCACAGGACACTAACTATGGCTACACCTTC. Amino acids: CAQDTNYGYTF.

This clone was picked up one time. The genes are TRBV5-4 and TRBJ2-3, with 12 bases that match TRBD2. Germline V gives CDR1 SGHNT, CDR2 YYREEE (reference sequence). V lost 2 bases to trimming and J lost 5 bases; unmatched junction nucleotides: 9. The CDR3 length is 17 residues. CDR3 nucleotide sequence: TGTGCCAGCAGCTTCTCTAGCGGGGGGGCTTTAGGAGATACGCAGTATTTT. Its protein product is CASSFSSGGALGDTQYF.

The chain recombines TRBV9 with TRBJ1-2; a weak D match, TRBD1 (5 bases). V shed 0 bases and J shed 4 bases, with 13 bases lying between them. CDR1 and CDR2 from the germline V gene are SGDLS and YYNGEE. This CDR3 spans 15 amino acids. The CDR3 bases are TGTGCCAGCAGCGTAGAAGCGGGGCAGAGCTATGGCTACACCTTC. Translation gives CASSVEAGQSYGYTF.

The chain has TRBV2 and TRBJ1-4, with a weak D call TRBD1 (6 bases). Germline V lookup: CDR1 SNHLY, CDR2 FYNNEI. V was trimmed by 9 bases and J by 4 bases, leaving 15 bases between them. The CDR3 contains 14 residues. The CDR3: CASNADSINEKLFF. CDR3 DNA: TGTGCCAGTAACGCGGACAGCATTAATGAAAAACTGTTTTTT.

This clone has a handful of counts. This sequence joins TRBV27 and TRBJ1-1; 7 bases are a match to TRBD1. The CDR3 extends over 13 amino acids. Germline CDR1 and CDR2: MNHEY and SMNVEV (reference sequence). Trimming cost V 2 bases and J 5 bases; bases outside gene matches: 2. The CDR3 sequence is CASSLRRGTEAFF. The DNA of the CDR3 is TGTGCCAGCAGTTTACGCAGGGGGACTGAAGCTTTCTTT.

The V and J genes are TRBV19 and TRBJ2-1, with 7 positions matching TRBD1. Trimming took 5 bases from V and 16 from J; bases not matched to a gene: 14. CDR1 is LNHDA, CDR2 SQIVND, per germline (reference sequence). The CDR3 totals 13 residues. Here the CDR3 DNA reads TGTGCCAGTAGTCGACAGGGCAATACCTTTAAATTCTTC. Translating it yields CASSRQGNTFKFF.

This chain uses TRBV5-1 with TRBJ1-2, with 7 bases identical to TRBD1. V was pared by 4 bases and J by 3 bases, with 6 bases of the junction left unmatched. The CDR3 sequence is 14 residues long. Germline-derived CDR1 and CDR2 are SGHRS and YFSETQ. The CDR3 protein is CASSRTGFYYGYTF. The CDR3 DNA is TGCGCCAGCAGCCGGACAGGTTTTTACTATGGCTACACCTTC.

This clone was picked up one time. The CDR3 sequence: CASREGHSYEQYF. The CDR3 DNA follows: TGTGCCAGCAGGGAGGGCCACTCCTACGAGCAGTACTTC. The gene calls are TRBV2 and TRBJ2-7, with a weak D call TRBD2 (6 bases). Germline lookup yields CDR1 SNHLY and CDR2 FYNNEI. Trimming stripped 6 bases from V and 0 bases from J, with 9 bases between. CDR3 length equals 13 residues.

Written as DNA, the CDR3 is TGTGCCAGCATCCCTAGCGAGGTTATCGCAGATACGCAGTATTTT. This translates into CASIPSEVIADTQYF. The rearrangement uses TRBV7-8 and TRBJ2-3, with a weak D call TRBD2 (6 bases). There are 15 residues in the CDR3. The germline gives CDR1 SGHVS, CDR2 FQNEAQ. Trimming cost V 7 bases and J 4 bases, with 18 bases left between them.

This chain joins TRBV19 and TRBJ2-5, with 7 bases aligning to TRBD2. Germline lookup yields CDR1 LNHDA and CDR2 SQIVND (reference sequence). The CDR3 spans 17 residues. V lost 2 bases and J lost 2; bases outside the gene matches: 11. CDR3 amino acids: CASSIKSVAGVQETQYF. Here the CDR3 DNA reads TGTGCCAGTAGTATAAAGTCGGTTGCGGGGGTACAAGAGACCCAGTACTTC.

The CDR3 DNA follows: TGTGCCAGCAGTTTTACAGGGGCTGGGGGTCAGCCCCAGCATTTT. As protein: CASSFTGAGGQPQHF. The rearrangement links TRBV28 to TRBJ1-5, with 7 bases aligning to TRBD1. The CDR3 consists of 15 residues. From germline, CDR1 is MDHEN and CDR2 SYDVKM. Losses at the gene ends were 3 bases for V and 6 bases for J; bases not matched to a gene: 8.

The rearrangement joins TRBV19 to TRBJ1-5; 9 nucleotides align to TRBD1. The V gene end was trimmed by 3 bases and the J gene end by 10 bases; junction bases not matched to a gene: 10. Germline CDR1 and CDR2: LNHDA and SQIVND (reference sequence). The CDR3 contains 15 residues. DNA of the CDR3: TGTGCCAGTAGTATGGGGGACAGGGTTTCATCCCCCCAGCATTTT. This gives the protein CASSMGDRVSSPQHF.

This chain links TRBV4-1 with TRBJ1-2, with unresolved D. Looked up from germline, CDR1 is MGHRA and CDR2 is YSYEKL. V was shortened by 4 bases and J by 3 bases, with 18 bases between the two germline ends. CDR3 size: 16 residues. This chain's CDR3 is CASSLGFRSWDYGYTF. The CDR3 bases are TGCGCCAGCAGCCTAGGCTTTCGGAGCTGGGACTATGGCTACACCTTC.

There are a few counts of this clone. This chain joins TRBV4-1 and TRBJ1-1; D is unclear. Germline lookup yields CDR1 MGHRA and CDR2 YSYEKL. V was shortened by 0 bases and J by 2 bases, with 10 bases between the two germline ends. The CDR3 length is 15 residues. The CDR3 DNA sequence: TGCGCCAGCAGCCAAGAGGCTGGTGAAAACACTGAAGCTTTCTTT. Translation gives CASSQEAGENTEAFF.

V and J are TRBV13 and TRBJ1-2; D uncertain. This CDR3 has 13 amino acids. V was shortened by 3 bases and J by 0 bases, with 5 bases between the two germline ends. Germline V gene lookup returns CDR1 PRHDT and CDR2 FYEKMQ (reference sequence). The CDR3 sequence: CASSFGSNYGYTF. In DNA form, the CDR3 reads TGTGCCAGCAGCTTCGGTTCTAACTATGGCTACACCTTC.